This TCR beta chain was captured by sequencing in a study of blood T cell repertoires in COVID-19. Study summary: The origin of the acute and convalescent COVID-19 samples was the United States, Italy and Spain.

Per germline, CDR1 SGHDT and CDR2 YYEEEE. With 1 base clipped from V and 6 bases from J, the junction kept 4 bases outside the gene matches. The CDR3 loop spans 15 amino acids. Using immunoSEQ multiplex PCR, the repertoire was profiled, and TCRdb retains in-frame clones only, with some absent. There are fewer than 450,000 clones in the sample; more than 85% occur only once, and about 0.93% lies in the top ten. Source material: PBMCs or T cells enriched from blood (not recorded which). The V and J genes are TRBV5-6 and TRBJ2-2, with 9 nucleotides matching TRBD1. The TCR was taken from a woman in her twenties or thirties who had recovered from COVID-19. The CDR3 coding sequence is TGTGCCAGCAGCTTGAACAGGGGGCTTGCCGGGGAGCTGTTTTTT. This sequence encodes CASSLNRGLAGELFF.